The sequence of this T cell receptor beta chain was determined in a study of resident and recirculating memory T cells in vitiligo. Libraries were prepared by immunoSEQ multiplex PCR; TCRdb keeps only in-frame clonotypes and omits some of them. The sample has 40,000 to 45,000 clones; about nine tenths are singletons. Germline V lookup: CDR1 SGHRS, CDR2 YFSETQ. With 1 base removed from V and 3 bases from J, the gap between germline ends came to 13 bases. The CDR3 has 15 residues. Patients had received no treatment within the previous three months. Sequencing was carried out using blood. The TCR comes from a male donor with vitiligo. The rearrangement joins TRBV5-1 to TRBJ1-1, with D tentatively TRBD1 (6 bases). The CDR3 DNA reads TGCGCCAGCAGCTTGACAGGGTTGGAGTACACTGAAGCTTTCTTT. Translated, it gives CASSLTGLEYTEAFF.